This is a list of T cell receptor beta chains from one sample in a study of blood T cell repertoires in COVID-19. Data came from immunoSEQ multiplex PCR; TCRdb stores just in-frame clones and leaves some out. The sample consists of 200,000 to 250,000 clones, 75% to 90% of them appearing once. Sequencing was performed on PBMCs or T cells enriched from blood (not recorded which). These TCRs come from a middle-aged man who had recovered from COVID-19. The CDR3 runs from the conserved cysteine through the conserved F or W. D genes are given only for firm matches. Only some rows state a clone size, as once, few, many or a class for expanded clones.

clone size	V gene	J gene	D gene	CDR3 protein	CDR3 DNA
NA	TRBV10-1	TRBJ2-1	TRBD1	CASSEPTGTGHSYNEQFF	TGCGCCAGCAGTGAACCAACGGGGACAGGGCACTCCTACAATGAGCAGTTCTTC
NA	TRBV10-2	TRBJ1-2	NA	CASSESSNYGYTF	TGCGCCAGCAGTGAGTCCTCTAACTATGGCTACACCTTC
NA	TRBV7-7	TRBJ2-6	NA	CASSLLIGSSGANVLTF	TGTGCCAGCAGCTTATTAATCGGGAGCTCTGGGGCCAACGTCCTGACTTTC
NA	TRBV3-1/TRBV3-2	TRBJ1-3	NA	CASRHTSGGNTIYF	TGTGCCAGCAGACATACCTCTGGTGGAAACACCATATATTTT
NA	TRBV28	TRBJ1-5	TRBD1	CASRRTGSNQPQHF	TGTGCCAGCAGGCGGACAGGGAGCAATCAGCCCCAGCATTTT
NA	TRBV7-9	TRBJ1-1	TRBD1	CASSLLRGRPYTEAFF	TGTGCCAGCAGCTTACTGAGGGGGCGGCCTTACACTGAAGCTTTCTTT
NA	TRBV30	TRBJ1-5	TRBD1	CAWSVKGGQGAPQPQHF	TGTGCCTGGAGTGTGAAGGGCGGACAGGGGGCCCCTCAGCCCCAGCATTTT
NA	TRBV7-9	TRBJ2-5	TRBD2	CASSLGPERGGQETQYF	TGTGCCAGCAGCTTAGGTCCCGAGCGGGGGGGTCAAGAGACCCAGTACTTC
NA	TRBV12-5	TRBJ2-1	NA	CASGKQGRRSYEQFF	TGTGCTAGTGGTAAGCAGGGTAGGCGTAGTTATGAGCAGTTCTTC
NA	TRBV2	TRBJ1-2	TRBD1	CASSETQGARNGYTF	TGTGCCAGCAGTGAAACCCAGGGGGCTAGGAATGGCTACACCTTC
few	TRBV11-2	TRBJ1-1	NA	CASSPKLTPLGRTEAFF	TGTGCCAGCAGTCCCAAACTAACCCCTTTAGGCCGTACTGAAGCTTTCTTT
NA	TRBV12-5	TRBJ2-5	TRBD2	CASATGGGQETQYF	TGTGCTAGTGCAACCGGGGGGGGTCAAGAGACCCAGTACTTC
NA	TRBV14	TRBJ2-1	TRBD1	CASSPDRGLYNEQFF	TGTGCCAGCAGCCCTGACAGGGGACTTTACAATGAGCAGTTCTTC
NA	TRBV19	TRBJ2-6	NA	CATRRDTGSGANVLTF	TGTGCCACCCGGAGGGATACAGGCTCTGGGGCCAACGTCCTGACTTTC
few	TRBV5-4	TRBJ2-3	NA	CASSRGGPSTDTQYF	TGTGCCAGCAGCCGTGGGGGCCCTAGCACAGATACGCAGTATTTT
NA	TRBV7-2	TRBJ1-2	NA	CASSLGQYTRGRGYTF	TGTGCCAGCAGCTTAGGACAGTATACAAGGGGTAGAGGCTACACCTTC
NA	TRBV5-5	TRBJ2-1	TRBD2	CASSVGTSGVWFF	TGTGCCAGCAGCGTGGGTACTAGCGGGGTTTGGTTCTTC
NA	TRBV6-2/TRBV6-3	TRBJ1-6	NA	CASSYPKGGSPLHF	TGTGCCAGCAGTTACCCGAAAGGAGGTTCACCCCTCCACTTT
NA	TRBV2	TRBJ1-5	TRBD1	CASSSDRGQGQPQHF	TGTGCCAGCAGCTCGGACAGGGGGCAAGGTCAGCCCCAGCATTTT
once	TRBV5-4	TRBJ1-1	TRBD1	CASSLATGESKAFF	TGTGCCAGCAGCTTGGCGACAGGGGAATCGAAAGCTTTCTTT
NA	TRBV24-1	TRBJ2-3	NA	CATSDRSLGKDTQYF	TGTGCCACCAGTGATAGATCATTGGGCAAGGATACGCAGTATTTT
NA	TRBV30	TRBJ1-2	NA	CARQGSSGYTF	TGTGCCCGCCAGGGGAGCTCTGGCTACACCTTC
NA	TRBV18	TRBJ1-2	TRBD1	CASSPGQGGSPNYGYTF	TGTGCCAGCTCACCAGGACAGGGAGGAAGTCCCAACTATGGCTACACCTTC